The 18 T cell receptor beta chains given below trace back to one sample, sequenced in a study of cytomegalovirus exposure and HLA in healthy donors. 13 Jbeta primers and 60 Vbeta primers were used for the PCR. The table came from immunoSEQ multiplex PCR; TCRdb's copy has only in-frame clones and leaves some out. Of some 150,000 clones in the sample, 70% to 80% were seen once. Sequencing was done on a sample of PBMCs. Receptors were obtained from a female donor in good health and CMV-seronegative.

The CDR3 protein is CASSFRGLATDTQYF. CDR3 nucleotide sequence: TGTGCCAGCAGCTTCCGAGGACTAGCGACAGATACGCAGTATTTT. The V and J genes are TRBV11-2 and TRBJ2-3; 9 bases map to TRBD2. This CDR3 is 15 amino acids long. Germline V gene data show CDR1 as SGHAT and CDR2 as FQNNGV. Unmatched junction bases numbered 4, after V lost 3 bases and J lost 3 bases.

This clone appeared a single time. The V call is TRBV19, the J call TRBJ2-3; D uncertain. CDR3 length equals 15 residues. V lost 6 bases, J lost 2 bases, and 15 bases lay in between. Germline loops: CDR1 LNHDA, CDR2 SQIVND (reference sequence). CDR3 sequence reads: CASSLDSAPTDTQYF. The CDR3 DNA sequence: TGTGCCAGTAGCCTAGACTCGGCTCCCACAGATACGCAGTATTTT. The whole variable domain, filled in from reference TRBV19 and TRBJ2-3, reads DGGITQSPKYLFRKEGQNVTLSCEQNLNHDAMYWYRQDPGQGLRLIYYSQIVNDFQKGDIAEGYSVSREKKESFPLTVTSAQKNPTAFYLCASSLDSAPTDTQYFGPGTRLTVL.

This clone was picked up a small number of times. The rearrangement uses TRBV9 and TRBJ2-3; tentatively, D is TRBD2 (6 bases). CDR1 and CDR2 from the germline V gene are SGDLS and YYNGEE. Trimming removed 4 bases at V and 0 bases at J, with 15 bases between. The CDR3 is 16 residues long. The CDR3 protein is CASSPLTGVSTDTQYF. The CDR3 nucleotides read TGTGCCAGCAGCCCCCTAACGGGGGTTAGCACAGATACGCAGTATTTT. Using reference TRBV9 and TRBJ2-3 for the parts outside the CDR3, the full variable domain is DSGVTQTPKHLITATGQRVTLRCSPRSGDLSVYWYQQSLDQGLQFLIQYYNGEERAKGNILERFSAQQFPDLHSELNLSSLELGDSALYFCASSPLTGVSTDTQYFGPGTRLTVL.

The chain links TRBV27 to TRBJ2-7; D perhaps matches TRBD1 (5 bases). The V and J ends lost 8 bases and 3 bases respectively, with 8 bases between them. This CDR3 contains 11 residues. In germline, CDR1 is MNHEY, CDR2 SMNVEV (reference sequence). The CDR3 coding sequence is TGTGCCAGCGGTAGGGGCTACGAGCAGTACTTC. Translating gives CASGRGYEQYF.

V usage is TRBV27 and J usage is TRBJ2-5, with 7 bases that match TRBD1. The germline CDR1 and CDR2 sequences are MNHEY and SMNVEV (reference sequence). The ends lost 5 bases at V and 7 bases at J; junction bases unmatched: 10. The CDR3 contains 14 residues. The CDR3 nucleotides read TGTGCCAGCAGTCGACCCGGGGACAGCTGGACCCAGTACTTC. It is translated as CASSRPGDSWTQYF.

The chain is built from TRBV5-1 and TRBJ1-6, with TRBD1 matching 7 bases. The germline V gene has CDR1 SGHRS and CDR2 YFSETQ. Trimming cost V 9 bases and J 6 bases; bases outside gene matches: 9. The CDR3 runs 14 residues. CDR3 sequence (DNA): TGCGCCACCGCGACAGGGTCGGTTAATTCACCCCTCCACTTT. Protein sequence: CATATGSVNSPLHF.

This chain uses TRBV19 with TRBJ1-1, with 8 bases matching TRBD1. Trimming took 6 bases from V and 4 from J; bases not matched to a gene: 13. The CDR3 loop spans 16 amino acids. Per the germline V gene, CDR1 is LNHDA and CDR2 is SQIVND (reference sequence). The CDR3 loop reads CASRASGGARTTEAFF. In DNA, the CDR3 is TGTGCCAGTAGGGCCTCAGGGGGCGCCCGGACCACTGAAGCTTTCTTT.

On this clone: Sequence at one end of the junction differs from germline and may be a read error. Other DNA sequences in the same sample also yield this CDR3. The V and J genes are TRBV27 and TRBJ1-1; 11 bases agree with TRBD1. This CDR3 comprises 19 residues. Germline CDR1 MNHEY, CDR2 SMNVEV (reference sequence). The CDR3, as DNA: TGTGCCAGCAGTTACCGCCGGGACAGGGGGTTACTCATGAACACTGAAGCCTTCTTT. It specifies CASSYRRDRGLLMNTEAFF.

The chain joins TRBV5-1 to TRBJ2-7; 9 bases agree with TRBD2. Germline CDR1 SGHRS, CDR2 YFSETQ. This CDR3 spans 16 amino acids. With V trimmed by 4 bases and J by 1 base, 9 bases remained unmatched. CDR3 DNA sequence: TGCGCCAGCAGCCCGTCTCTAGCGGGAATATCCTACGAGCAGTACTTC. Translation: CASSPSLAGISYEQYF.

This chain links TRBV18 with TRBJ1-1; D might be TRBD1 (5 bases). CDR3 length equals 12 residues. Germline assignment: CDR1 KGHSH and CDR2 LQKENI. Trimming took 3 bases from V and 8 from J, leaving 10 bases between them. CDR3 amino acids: CASSPMAGEAFF. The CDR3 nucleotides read TGTGCCAGCTCACCGATGGCAGGGGAAGCTTTCTTT.

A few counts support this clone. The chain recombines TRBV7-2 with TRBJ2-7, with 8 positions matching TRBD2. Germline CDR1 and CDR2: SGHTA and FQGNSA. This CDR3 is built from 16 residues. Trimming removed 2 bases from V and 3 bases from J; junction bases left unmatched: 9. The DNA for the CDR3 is TGTGCCAGCAGCTTAAGCCCGACTAGCGCCCTCTACGAGCAGTACTTC. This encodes CASSLSPTSALYEQYF.

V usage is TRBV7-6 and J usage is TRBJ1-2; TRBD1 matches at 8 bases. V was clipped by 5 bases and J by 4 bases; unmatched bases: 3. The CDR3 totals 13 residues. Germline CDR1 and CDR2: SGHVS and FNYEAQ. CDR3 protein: CASSQGQGYGYTF. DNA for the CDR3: TGTGCCAGCAGCCAAGGACAGGGCTATGGCTACACCTTC.

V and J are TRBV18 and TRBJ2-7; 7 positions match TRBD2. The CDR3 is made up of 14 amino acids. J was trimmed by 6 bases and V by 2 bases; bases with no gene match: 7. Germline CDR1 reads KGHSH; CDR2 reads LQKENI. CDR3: CASSPGGWGGEQYF. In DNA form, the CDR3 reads TGTGCCAGCTCACCAGGTGGCTGGGGGGGCGAGCAGTACTTC.

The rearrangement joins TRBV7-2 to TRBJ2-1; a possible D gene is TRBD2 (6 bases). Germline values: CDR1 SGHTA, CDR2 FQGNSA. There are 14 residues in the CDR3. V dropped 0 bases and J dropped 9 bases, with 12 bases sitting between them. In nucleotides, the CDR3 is TGTGCCAGCAGCTTAGCGTCATTCGGGGGTGAGCAGTTCTTC. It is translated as CASSLASFGGEQFF.

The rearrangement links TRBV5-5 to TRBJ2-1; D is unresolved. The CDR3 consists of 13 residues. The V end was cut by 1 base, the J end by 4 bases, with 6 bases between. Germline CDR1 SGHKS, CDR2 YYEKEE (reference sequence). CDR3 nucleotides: TGTGCCAGCAGCTTGCGAGCTTACAATGAGCAGTTCTTC. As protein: CASSLRAYNEQFF.

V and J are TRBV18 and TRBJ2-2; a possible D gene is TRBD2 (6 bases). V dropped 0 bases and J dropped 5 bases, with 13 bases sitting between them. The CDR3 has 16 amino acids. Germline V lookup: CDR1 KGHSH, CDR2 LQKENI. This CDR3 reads CASSPPSREWTGELFF. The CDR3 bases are TGTGCCAGCTCACCACCGTCCCGGGAGTGGACCGGGGAGCTGTTTTTT.

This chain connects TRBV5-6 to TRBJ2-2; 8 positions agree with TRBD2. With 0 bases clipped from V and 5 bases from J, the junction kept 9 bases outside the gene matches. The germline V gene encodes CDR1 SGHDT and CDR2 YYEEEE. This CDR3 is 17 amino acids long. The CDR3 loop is CASSLAGTSSVTGELFF. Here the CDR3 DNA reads TGTGCCAGCAGCTTGGCGGGGACTAGTTCAGTGACCGGGGAGCTGTTTTTT.

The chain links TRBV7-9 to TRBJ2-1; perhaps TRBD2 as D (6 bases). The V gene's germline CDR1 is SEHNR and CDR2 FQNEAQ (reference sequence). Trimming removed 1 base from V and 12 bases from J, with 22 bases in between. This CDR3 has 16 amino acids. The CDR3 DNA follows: TGTGCCAGCAGCTTAGAGTATGGCGTCGGCGGGATGGTGCAGTTCTTC. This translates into CASSLEYGVGGMVQFF.